Listed below are T cell receptor beta chains from one sample, sequenced in a study of glioma-infiltrating T cells. Each CDR3 protein is one row after TCRdb ran MiXCR on the multiplex PCR reads. The sample lists about 9,200 distinct CDR3 sequences, 45% to 65% occurring once. What was sequenced was glioma tissue, nonneoplastic brain tissue, or PBMCs (not recorded which). These receptors were collected from a human donor with low-grade glioma or glioblastoma, undergoing nonglioma brain surgery, or in good health (not recorded which). Each CDR3 is given with its conserved first and last residue. The order of the fields is J gene, V gene, clone size, D gene, CDR3 protein, CDR3 DNA. The D gene is left open where the match is weak. Expanded clones are given a class, and other clones once, few, many or no size at all.

J: TRBJ2-2; V: TRBV29-1; size: many; D: TRBD1; CDR3: CSAAGTASPGELFF; DNA: TGCAGCGCTGCCGGGACAGCTTCTCCCGGGGAGCTGTTTTTT
J: TRBJ1-5; V: TRBV28; size: medium-sized; D: .; CDR3: CASSFQGRSNQPQHF; DNA: TGTGCCAGCAGTTTTCAGGGTAGAAGCAATCAGCCCCAGCATTTT
J: TRBJ2-7; V: TRBV20-1; size: .; D: TRBD2; CDR3: CSARWSLAGLNEQYF; DNA: TGCAGTGCTAGATGGTCCCTAGCGGGACTCAACGAGCAGTACTTC
J: TRBJ2-7; V: TRBV15; size: .; D: .; CDR3: CATSPTFGSYQQYF; DNA: TGTGCCACCAGCCCGACTTTTGGCTCCTACCAGCAGTACTTC
J: TRBJ2-1; V: TRBV20-1; size: once; D: TRBD2; CDR3: CSTNRLAGGGNEKFF; DNA: TGCAGTACTAACCGACTAGCGGGAGGAGGCAATGAGAAGTTCTTC
J: TRBJ2-7; V: TRBV7-2; size: once; D: .; CDR3: CASSSLGWGEQYF; DNA: TGTGCCAGCAGCTCCCTCGGCTGGGGAGAGCAGTACTTC
J: TRBJ2-1; V: TRBV29-1; size: many; D: .; CDR3: CSGGGAGSYNEQFF; DNA: TGCAGCGGGGGTGGTGCAGGGTCCTACAATGAGCAGTTCTTC
J: TRBJ2-7; V: TRBV4-2; size: .; D: .; CDR3: CASRGLDGNGQYF; DNA: TGTGCCAGCAGGGGGCTAGACGGTAACGGGCAGTACTTC
J: TRBJ1-1; V: TRBV20-1; size: .; D: .; CDR3: CSARWSREAEAFF; DNA: TGCAGTGCTAGATGGTCTCGTGAAGCTGAAGCTTTCTTT
J: TRBJ2-5; V: TRBV20-1; size: .; D: TRBD2; CDR3: CSGTSGREGEIQYF; DNA: TGCAGCGGGACTAGCGGTAGAGAAGGGGAGATCCAGTACTTC
J: TRBJ2-7; V: TRBV6-1; size: .; D: TRBD2; CDR3: CASSDRSGRADEHYF; DNA: TGTGCCAGCAGTGATCGGAGCGGGAGGGCCGACGAGCATTATTTC
J: TRBJ2-5; V: TRBV7-9; size: many; D: .; CDR3: CASSSRQIQETQYF; DNA: TGTGCCAGCAGCTCGCGACAGATCCAAGAGACCCAGTACTTC
J: TRBJ2-7; V: TRBV12-3/TRBV12-4; size: .; D: .; CDR3: CASSVEAYEQYF; DNA: TGTGCCAGCAGTGTGGAGGCCTACGAGCAGTACTTC
J: TRBJ1-1; V: TRBV6-1; size: once; D: TRBD1; CDR3: CASSEPNRGSNTEAFF; DNA: TGTGCCAGCAGTGAACCAAACAGGGGCTCGAACACTGAAGCTTTCTTT
J: TRBJ2-5; V: TRBV28; size: .; D: TRBD1; CDR3: CASRPALRTGDWETKYF; DNA: TGTGCCAGCAGGCCTGCCCTAAGGACAGGGGACTGGGAGACCAAGTACTTC
J: TRBJ2-2; V: TRBV4-2; size: .; D: TRBD2; CDR3: CASSPLAGDNEGLFF; DNA: TGTGCCAGCAGCCCACTAGCGGGAGACAACGAGGGGCTGTTTTTT